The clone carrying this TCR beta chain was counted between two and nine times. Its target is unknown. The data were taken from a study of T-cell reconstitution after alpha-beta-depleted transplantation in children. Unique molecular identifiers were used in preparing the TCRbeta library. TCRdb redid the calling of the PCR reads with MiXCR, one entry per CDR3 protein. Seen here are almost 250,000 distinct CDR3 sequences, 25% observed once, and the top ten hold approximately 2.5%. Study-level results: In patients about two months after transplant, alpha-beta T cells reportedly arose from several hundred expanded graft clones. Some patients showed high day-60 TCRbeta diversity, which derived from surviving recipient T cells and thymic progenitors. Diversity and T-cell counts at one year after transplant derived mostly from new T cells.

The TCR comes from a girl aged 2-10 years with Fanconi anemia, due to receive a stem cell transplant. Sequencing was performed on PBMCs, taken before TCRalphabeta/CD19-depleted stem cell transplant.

The CDR3 loop is CASSAGTGFYEQYF. Here the CDR3 DNA reads TGTGCCAGCAGTGCCGGGACAGGCTTCTACGAGCAGTACTTC. This sequence joins TRBV2 and TRBJ2-7; 8 nucleotides agree with TRBD1. V dropped 4 bases and J dropped 3; count of bases not matched to a gene: 5. Looked up from germline, CDR1 is SNHLY and CDR2 is FYNNEI. The CDR3 loop spans 14 amino acids.